One sample yielded the 27 T cell receptor beta chains listed below, sequenced in a study of cytotoxic CD8 clonotypes in ibrutinib-treated CLL. Sequenced by immunoSEQ multiplex PCR; TCRdb stores in-frame clones only, minus some. The sample includes roughly 330,000 clones, 67% seen only once; the top ten take approximately 6%. The material sequenced was PBMCs, taken after 36 months of ibrutinib treatment. Source of these receptors: a human donor with chronic lymphocytic leukemia.

This clone has at least ten counts. The V call is TRBV10-1, the J call TRBJ1-5; no definite D call. The CDR3 is 11 residues long. Trimming left V 8 bases short and J 9 bases short, with 11 bases between. Germline V gene lookup returns CDR1 WNHNN and CDR2 SYGVQD (reference sequence). In nucleotides, the CDR3 is TGCGCCAGCTCGAGGGTACGGCCCCAGCATTTT. Its protein product is CASSRVRPQHF.

The count of this clone is one. The chain employs TRBV4-1 and TRBJ2-7; a possible D gene is TRBD1 (6 bases). The CDR3 is 16 residues long. Germline V CDR1 and CDR2: MGHRA, YSYEKL. Trimming pared 1 base from V and 2 bases from J, leaving 15 bases between. CDR3 region: CASSQAVVTGPYEQYF. In DNA, the CDR3 is TGCGCCAGCAGCCAAGCGGTCGTGACAGGACCCTACGAGCAGTACTTC.

The chain employs TRBV4-3 and TRBJ2-7; 7 nucleotides match TRBD2. This CDR3 has 20 residues. V dropped 1 base and J dropped 0; count of bases not matched to a gene: 18. Per the germline V gene, CDR1 is LGHNA and CDR2 is YSLEER. The CDR3 spells CASSQGRSWLAERSSYEQYF. The CDR3 nucleotides are TGCGCCAGCAGCCAAGGGAGGTCCTGGCTAGCGGAAAGGAGCTCCTACGAGCAGTACTTC.

This chain links TRBV5-5 with TRBJ2-5; possibly TRBD1 or TRBD2 for D (5 bases each). The germline V gene encodes CDR1 SGHKS and CDR2 YYEKEE (reference sequence). The CDR3 sequence is 14 residues long. With 4 bases removed from V and 2 bases from J, the gap between germline ends came to 12 bases. The CDR3 reads CASSIRGQQETQYF. CDR3 DNA: TGTGCCAGCAGCATACGGGGCCAACAAGAGACCCAGTACTTC.

The rearrangement joins TRBV29-1 to TRBJ2-1; 10 nucleotides align to TRBD1. This CDR3 has 15 residues. The J segment lost 7 bases and the V segment lost 2 bases, leaving 8 bases of the junction unmatched. From germline, CDR1 is SQVTM and CDR2 ANQGSEA. Here the CDR3 reads CSVERGTGVVNEQFF. CDR3 coding DNA: TGCAGCGTTGAAAGGGGGACAGGGGTAGTTAATGAGCAGTTCTTC.

The rearrangement links TRBV7-2 to TRBJ1-3; D might be TRBD1 (5 bases). CDR1 and CDR2 from the germline V gene are SGHTA and FQGNSA. V lost 1 base and J lost 4, with 11 bases in between. The CDR3 contains 15 residues. CDR3 loop: CASSLVRGSGNTIYF. CDR3 DNA sequence: TGTGCCAGCAGCTTAGTTAGGGGTTCCGGAAACACCATATATTTT. The full variable domain, its missing parts supplied by reference TRBV7-2 and TRBJ1-3, is GAGVSQSPSNKVTEKGKDVELRCDPISGHTALYWYRQSLGQGLEFLIYFQGNSAPDKSGLPSDRFSAERTGGSVSTLTIQRTQQEDSAVYLCASSLVRGSGNTIYFGEGSWLTVV.

The gene calls are TRBV10-3 and TRBJ2-7; D not resolved. V lost 0 bases and J lost 7, with 13 bases in between. CDR1 and CDR2 (germline): ENHRY, SYGVKD. The CDR3 runs 14 residues. The CDR3 here is CAISESASPWEQYF. For the CDR3, the DNA is TGTGCCATCAGTGAGTCTGCGAGTCCCTGGGAGCAGTACTTC.

In its sample, this clone was seen a few times. The chain links TRBV11-2 to TRBJ2-4, with TRBD1 as a possible D gene (5 bases). Trimming removed 0 bases at V and 6 bases at J, with 12 bases between. The germline V gene encodes CDR1 SGHAT and CDR2 FQNNGV. The CDR3 has 15 residues. CDR3 DNA: TGTGCCAGCAGCTTAGAAGCAGGGTGGGGAAACATTCAGTACTTC. It specifies CASSLEAGWGNIQYF.

The chain has TRBV4-1 and TRBJ2-7; TRBD2 matches at 7 bases. Germline assignment: CDR1 MGHRA and CDR2 YSYEKL. The length of the CDR3 is 15 residues. Trimming removed 0 bases from V and 3 bases from J; junction bases left unmatched: 5. The CDR3 nucleotides read TGCGCCAGCAGCCAAGATCCGGGCGGGAGCTACGAGCAGTACTTC. Protein sequence: CASSQDPGGSYEQYF.

The chain joins TRBV25-1 to TRBJ2-3; 7 nucleotides agree with TRBD2. This CDR3 comprises 13 residues. The V gene's germline CDR1 is MGHDK and CDR2 SYGVNS. J lost 4 bases, V lost 4 bases, and 2 bases had no gene match. The CDR3 bases are TGTGCCAGCAGTGTTGGGGGGGCAGATACGCAGTATTTT. Translation gives CASSVGGADTQYF. The variable domain in full, with the rest retrieved from reference TRBV25-1 and TRBJ2-3, is EADIYQTPRYLVIGTGKKITLECSQTMGHDKMYWYQQDPGMELHLIHYSYGVNSTEKGDLSSESTVSRIRTEHFPLTLESARPSHTSQYLCASSVGGADTQYFGPGTRLTVL.

The chain employs TRBV11-2 and TRBJ2-5; the D gene is possibly TRBD1 (6 bases). Germline lookup yields CDR1 SGHAT and CDR2 FQNNGV. With 7 bases removed from V and 1 base from J, the gap between germline ends came to 13 bases. The CDR3 covers 14 residues. CDR3 DNA: TGTGCCAGCAATCCAGGGACAACCCAAGAGACCCAGTACTTC. This codes for CASNPGTTQETQYF.

The rearrangement links TRBV5-6 to TRBJ2-1; TRBD1 aligns across 9 bases. Per germline, CDR1 SGHDT and CDR2 YYEEEE. V lost 4 bases to trimming and J lost 4 bases; unmatched junction nucleotides: 15. The CDR3 covers 18 residues. As DNA, the CDR3 is TGTGCCAGCAGCCTATATTCCGGACAGGGGAGGGCGTACAATGAGCAGTTCTTC. Its protein is CASSLYSGQGRAYNEQFF. The full variable domain, its missing parts supplied by reference TRBV5-6 and TRBJ2-1, is DAGVTQSPTHLIKTRGQQVTLRCSPKSGHDTVSWYQQALGQGPQFIFQYYEEEERQRGNFPDRFSGHQFPNYSSELNVNALLLGDSALYLCASSLYSGQGRAYNEQFFGPGTRLTVL.

The chain carries TRBV7-9 and TRBJ1-2, with D uncertain. Germline CDR1 SEHNR, CDR2 FQNEAQ (reference sequence). The CDR3 is 13 residues long. The V end was cut by 5 bases, the J end by 8 bases, with 15 bases between. In nucleotides, the CDR3 is TGTGCCAGCAGCGTGGCGGGCGCGTGGGGCTACACCTTC. This translates into CASSVAGAWGYTF.

The chain carries TRBV19 and TRBJ2-1; D might be TRBD2 (7 bases). With 6 bases removed from V and 9 bases from J, the gap between germline ends came to 12 bases. Germline V CDR1 and CDR2: LNHDA, SQIVND (reference sequence). This CDR3 has 12 residues. CDR3 in amino acids: CASSQGRGEQFF. CDR3 nucleotide sequence: TGTGCCAGTAGCCAGGGGAGGGGTGAGCAGTTCTTC.

This chain links TRBV7-3 with TRBJ2-3; D unclear. CDR3 size: 15 residues. Trimming removed 1 base from V and 0 bases from J, with 8 bases in between. Germline-derived CDR1 and CDR2 are SGHTA and FQGTGA. The CDR3 spells CASSLSVGSTDTQYF. For the CDR3, the DNA is TGTGCCAGCAGCTTAAGCGTGGGTAGCACAGATACGCAGTATTTT.

The rearrangement uses TRBV25-1 and TRBJ2-7, with 7 bases matching TRBD2. The V and J ends lost 5 bases and 6 bases, in that order; junction bases with no gene match: 10. The CDR3 extends over 14 amino acids. The germline V gene has CDR1 MGHDK and CDR2 SYGVNS. Here the CDR3 reads CASSKGGGRGEQYF. DNA for the CDR3: TGTGCCAGCAGTAAAGGCGGCGGGAGAGGCGAGCAGTACTTC.

The rearrangement uses TRBV7-2 and TRBJ2-7, with 9 nucleotides matching TRBD1. The J segment lost 2 bases and the V segment lost 5 bases, leaving 7 bases of the junction unmatched. The length of the CDR3 is 15 residues. Germline V gene lookup returns CDR1 SGHTA and CDR2 FQGNSA. The CDR3 here is CASSPTGTGPYEQYF. CDR3 nucleotide sequence: TGTGCCAGCAGCCCAACCGGGACAGGGCCCTACGAGCAGTACTTC.

V gene TRBV5-1 combines with J gene TRBJ2-3; no firm D call. Trimming took 2 bases from V and 3 from J, leaving 7 bases between them. The CDR3 has 13 residues. The germline V gene has CDR1 SGHRS and CDR2 YFSETQ. CDR3 in DNA: TGCGCCAGCAGCTTTGACGGGACAGATACGCAGTATTTT. Translated, it gives CASSFDGTDTQYF.

The chain employs TRBV13 and TRBJ2-5, with 12 bases aligning to TRBD2. This CDR3 region has 16 residues. Germline CDR1 reads PRHDT; CDR2 reads FYEKMQ (reference sequence). V lost 5 bases, J lost 5 bases, and 9 bases stayed unmatched. The CDR3 spells CASSLGLAGPRETQYF. The CDR3 region has the DNA TGTGCCAGCAGCCTCGGACTAGCGGGGCCAAGGGAGACCCAGTACTTC. The variable domain in full, completed from reference TRBV13 and TRBJ2-5, reads AAGVIQSPRHLIKEKRETATLKCYPIPRHDTVYWYQQGPGQDPQFLISFYEKMQSDKGSIPDRFSAQQFSDYHSELNMSSLELGDSALYFCASSLGLAGPRETQYFGPGTRLLVL.

V usage is TRBV9 and J usage is TRBJ1-4; TRBD1 matches at 8 bases. After removal of 4 bases from V and 2 bases from J, the junction contained 4 bases not matched to a gene. CDR1 and CDR2 (germline): SGDLS, YYNGEE. This CDR3 is 15 amino acids long. CDR3 amino acids: CASSPRTGTNEKLFF. The CDR3 DNA reads as TGTGCCAGCAGCCCCCGGACAGGGACTAATGAAAAACTGTTTTTT.

This clone has a handful of counts. CDR3 residues: CASSIRTAYEQYF. As DNA, the CDR3 is TGCGCCAGCAGCATTCGGACAGCCTACGAGCAGTACTTC. The rearrangement uses TRBV5-1 and TRBJ2-7; TRBD1 is a possible D gene (6 bases). The V gene lost 4 bases and the J gene lost 2 bases, with 10 bases spanning the gap. Germline V gene sequence: CDR1 SGHRS, CDR2 YFSETQ. The CDR3 length is 13 residues. The variable domain in full, completed from reference TRBV5-1 and TRBJ2-7, reads KAGVTQTPRYLIKTRGQQVTLSCSPISGHRSVSWYQQTPGQGLQFLFEYFSETQRNKGNFPGRFSGRQFSNSRSEMNVSTLELGDSALYLCASSIRTAYEQYFGPGTRLTVT.

This clone was observed a few times. The chain couples TRBV27 to TRBJ2-7; TRBD1 is a possible D gene (5 bases). Germline V gene data show CDR1 as MNHEY and CDR2 as SMNVEV (reference sequence). The CDR3 covers 14 residues. The V end lost 0 bases, the J end lost 2 bases, and 8 bases lay between the germline ends. CDR3 sequence: CASSLSRATYEQYF. DNA of the CDR3: TGTGCCAGCAGTTTATCCAGGGCCACCTACGAGCAGTACTTC.

The table lists this clone with a few counts. The chain is built from TRBV20-1 and TRBJ1-2, with D maybe TRBD1 (5 bases). The germline CDR1 and CDR2 sequences are DFQATT and SNEGSKA (reference sequence). The V end lost 7 bases, the J end lost 8 bases, and 11 bases lay between the germline ends. The CDR3 is 10 residues long. The CDR3 loop reads CSGGTWGYTF. CDR3 bases: TGCAGTGGGGGCACGTGGGGCTACACCTTC.

The chain uses TRBV10-2 and TRBJ2-5; 7 bases line up with TRBD2. Germline assignment: CDR1 WSHSY and CDR2 SAAADI. With V trimmed by 6 bases and J by 4 bases, 8 bases remained unmatched. CDR3 length: 14 residues. CDR3 protein: CASRGWEGRETQYF. The CDR3 bases are TGCGCCAGCAGAGGGTGGGAGGGCCGAGAGACCCAGTACTTC.

This sequence joins TRBV27 and TRBJ2-7; D possibly corresponds to TRBD2 (5 bases). Looked up from germline, CDR1 is MNHEY and CDR2 is SMNVEV (reference sequence). The ends were cut back, 0 bases at V and 0 bases at J, with 12 bases in the middle. CDR3 length equals 16 residues. As DNA, the CDR3 is TGTGCCAGCAGTTTATCGGGATTTGGGAGCTCCTACGAGCAGTACTTC. This gives the protein CASSLSGFGSSYEQYF.

J is TRBJ1-2 and V is TRBV6-6; 7 bases map to TRBD1. This CDR3 region has 14 residues. From germline, CDR1 is MNHNY and CDR2 SVGAGI (reference sequence). V dropped 7 bases and J dropped 3; count of bases not matched to a gene: 8. In nucleotides, the CDR3 is TGTGCCAGCATGACCGGGACAGCCTACTATGGCTACACCTTC. Translation: CASMTGTAYYGYTF.

This chain joins TRBV29-1 and TRBJ2-1; D perhaps matches TRBD1 (5 bases). The CDR3 totals 12 residues. Per the germline V gene, CDR1 is SQVTM and CDR2 is ANQGSEA. The ends were cut back, 5 bases at V and 4 bases at J, with 9 bases in the middle. This chain's CDR3 is CSVRGSYNEQFF. The CDR3 DNA reads as TGCAGCGTTAGGGGAAGTTACAATGAGCAGTTCTTC.